This T cell receptor beta chain emerged from a study of T cell repertoires and Cas9 in healthy adults. V was trimmed by 2 bases and J by 14 bases, leaving 20 bases between them. The CDR3 contains 15 residues. The germline CDR1 and CDR2 sequences are SGDLS and YYNGEE. This clone has just one count. Measured with immunoSEQ multiplex PCR; TCRdb has only the in-frame clones, and not every one. The table has 20,000 to 25,000 clones, 90% seen once. This chain links TRBV9 with TRBJ1-6, with D possibly TRBD1 on 5 matching bases. The receptor was derived from a human donor in good health. The sequenced material came from CD4+ effector T cells (CD127+, CD25-, CD137-, CD154-) from PBMCs; culture status not recorded. CDR3 residues: CASSVRGDYWGSLHF. The CDR3, as DNA: TGTGCCAGCAGCGTGCGAGGGGACTACTGGGGTTCCCTCCACTTT.